This T cell receptor (beta chain) was captured by sequencing in a study of blood T cell repertoires in COVID-19. Overall study context: Sites in the United States, Italy and Spain provided acute and convalescent COVID-19 samples. T cells, B-cell-depleted T cells, or PBMCs supplied cDNA or gDNA.

How the authors handled the data: Quantification of nucleated cells was approximated via reference gene primer amplification. Sequencing used immunoSEQ multiplex PCR; TCRdb keeps in-frame clones, though not all of them. For V, J and clone size, that table is used; D and trimming come from the DNA. The sample records roughly 40,000 clones, 85% to 90% being singletons. There are 16 residues in the CDR3. Germline values: CDR1 MDHEN, CDR2 SYDVKM. Trimming removed 1 base from V and 2 bases from J, with 14 bases in between. The sequenced sample consisted of peripheral blood. The rearrangement uses TRBV28 and TRBJ1-1; possible D gene TRBD1, 5 bases. The sequence was collected from a man aged 25 to 40 with active or convalescent COVID-19. CDR3: CASSLSWGGTNTEAFF. In DNA form, the CDR3 reads TGTGCCAGCAGTTTATCATGGGGGGGGACTAACACTGAAGCTTTCTTT.